What follows are 23 T cell receptor beta chains derived from one specimen sequenced in a study of T cell repertoires in cytomegalovirus infection. For these receptors, no antigen is known. From the reads, TCRdb called clonotypes with MiXCR, one entry per CDR3 protein. The repertoire includes 200,000 or so distinct CDR3 sequences, 35% to 40% of them detected once, and roughly three fifths sits in the top ten. This specimen consisted of CD8+ T cells from cultured PBMCs, obtained from culture after CMV antigen stimulation. The receptors here all came from a human donor in good health (CMV status not recorded). Some clones in this sample may be carry-over from other donors' samples.

The rearrangement links TRBV19 to TRBJ1-2; D gene ambiguous. CDR1 and CDR2 (germline): LNHDA, SQIVND (reference sequence). The V end was cut by 7 bases, the J end by 3 bases, with 18 bases between. CDR3 length: 15 residues. CDR3 bases: TGTGCCAGTACTCCTAGTCACCCACGGCACTATGGCTACACCTTC. Its protein is CASTPSHPRHYGYTF.

This clonotype was detected only a few times. The junction departs from germline at one end; a sequencing error may be responsible. This sequence joins TRBV29-1 and TRBJ2-1; no clear D. This CDR3 has 12 residues. Germline V gene sequence: CDR1 SQVTM, CDR2 ANQGSEA. CDR3 DNA sequence: TGTAGCAAAAAAGGCTCCTACAATGAGCAGTTCTTC. It specifies CSKKGSYNEQFF.

This clonotype was recorded at least ten times. This rearrangement joins TRBV28 to TRBJ2-1, with 8 bases identical to TRBD2. This CDR3 spans 14 amino acids. Germline V gene data show CDR1 as MDHEN and CDR2 as SYDVKM. Trimming cost V 7 bases and J 5 bases; bases outside gene matches: 7. CDR3 nucleotides: TGTGCCAGCACCCAGACTAGCGAGAACAATGAGCAGTTCTTC. It yields the protein CASTQTSENNEQFF.

This clonotype has only a few counts. The V call is TRBV6-6, the J call TRBJ2-1; 10 bases line up with TRBD2. Germline V gene data show CDR1 as MNHNY and CDR2 as SVGAGI (reference sequence). The CDR3 has 18 residues. After removal of 4 bases from V and 14 bases from J, the junction contained 23 bases not matched to a gene. The CDR3 nucleotides are TGTGCCAGCAGTTTCCCCTCGGGGGGGGCGCTAGCGGGGGCCGGGGAGTTCTTC. Translated, it gives CASSFPSGGALAGAGEFF.

This chain links TRBV7-6 with TRBJ2-1, with TRBD1 as a possible D gene (6 bases). In germline, CDR1 is SGHVS, CDR2 FNYEAQ. The CDR3 extends over 15 amino acids. V lost 4 bases and J lost 3, with 13 bases in between. CDR3 protein: CASSSPWTVYNEQFF. The CDR3 region has the DNA TGTGCCAGCAGCTCACCCTGGACAGTCTACAATGAGCAGTTCTTC.

This rearrangement joins TRBV7-8 to TRBJ2-1, with D possibly being TRBD1 or TRBD2 (5 bases each). The CDR3 contains 14 residues. The V end was cut by 5 bases, the J end by 9 bases, with 17 bases between. The germline V gene has CDR1 SGHVS and CDR2 FQNEAQ. CDR3 nucleotide sequence: TGTGCCAGCAGCCCCGGCCCCGGGACGACTGAGCAGTTCTTC. This codes for CASSPGPGTTEQFF.

This clonotype was seen once. The chain employs TRBV2 and TRBJ1-1; no reliable D call. CDR3 size: 11 residues. With 8 bases removed from V and 5 bases from J, the gap between germline ends came to 9 bases. The V gene's germline CDR1 is SNHLY and CDR2 FYNNEI. The CDR3 spells CASGRRTEAFF. DNA of the CDR3: TGTGCCAGCGGAAGGCGAACTGAAGCTTTCTTT.

This clonotype appeared many times. The chain has TRBV7-8 and TRBJ2-7, with a possible D match to TRBD2 (7 bases). CDR3 length: 15 residues. V dropped 5 bases and J dropped 6 bases, with 20 bases sitting between them. Germline V gene data show CDR1 as SGHVS and CDR2 as FQNEAQ. CDR3 nucleotide sequence: TGTGCCAGCAGCCTCACGAGGGGGGGTCGATCCGAGCAGTACTTC. Its translation: CASSLTRGGRSEQYF. The full variable domain, in which reference TRBV7-8 and TRBJ2-7 provide the parts outside the CDR3, is GAGVSQSPRYKVAKRGQDVALRCDPISGHVSLFWYQQALGQGPEFLTYFQNEAQLDKSGLPSDRFFAERPEGSVSTLKIQRTQQEDSAVYLCASSLTRGGRSEQYFGPGTRLTVT.

The chain combines TRBV6-5 with TRBJ2-1; 11 bases fit TRBD2. Trimming at V came to 2 bases and at J to 5 bases, leaving 8 bases not matched to a gene. This CDR3 has 17 residues. Per the germline V gene, CDR1 is MNHEY and CDR2 is SVGAGI. CDR3 DNA: TGTGCCAGCAGTTACGACCCCGGGACTAGCGGAAACAATGAGCAGTTCTTC. It specifies CASSYDPGTSGNNEQFF.

J is TRBJ1-1 and V is TRBV27; D uncertain. Trimming took off 7 bases at V and 0 bases at J, with 9 bases between the two ends. Germline assignment: CDR1 MNHEY and CDR2 SMNVEV (reference sequence). The CDR3 length is 13 residues. DNA for the CDR3: TGTGCCAGCAAAACGTTCATGAACACTGAAGCTTTCTTT. Encoded protein: CASKTFMNTEAFF.

In its sample, this clonotype was seen a few times. J is TRBJ2-3 and V is TRBV12-3 or TRBV12-4; D unresolved. This CDR3 region has 13 residues. Between the trimmed V and J ends, which lost 2 bases and 5 bases, there was a span of 8 bases. CDR3 residues: CASSLLGRDTQYF. Written as DNA, the CDR3 is TGTGCCAGCAGTTTACTAGGTAGAGATACGCAGTATTTT.

This sequence joins TRBV10-3 and TRBJ2-7; D is tentatively TRBD1 or TRBD2 (5 bases each). The germline CDR1 and CDR2 sequences are ENHRY and SYGVKD. The CDR3 has 14 amino acids. The germline V and J ends were trimmed by 6 bases and 6 bases, with 18 bases remaining between them. The chain's CDR3 is CAIRDPGPFREQYF. The CDR3, as DNA: TGTGCCATCAGGGATCCGGGACCCTTCCGCGAGCAGTACTTC.

Details on this clonotype: A much larger clone differs from this one at a single base, so this may be a read error. V and J are TRBV7-2 and TRBJ2-1, with 7 bases that match TRBD1. The ends lost 1 base at V and 3 bases at J; junction bases unmatched: 9. The CDR3 length is 17 residues. Looked up from germline, CDR1 is SGHTA and CDR2 is FQGNSA. CDR3 nucleotides: TGTGCCAGCAGCTTAGAGTCCGAGGGGGCCTACTACAATGAGCAGTTCTTC. Translated, it gives CASSLESEGAYYNEQFF.

This clonotype showed up just a few times. This sequence joins TRBV7-6 and TRBJ2-7; 9 nucleotides align to TRBD1. CDR3 length: 15 residues. The germline V gene encodes CDR1 SGHVS and CDR2 FNYEAQ. The junction had 8 bases not matched to a gene; V was cut back by 4 bases and J by 4 bases. The CDR3 DNA reads TGTGCCAGCAGCTATGCCGGGACAGGGACTTACGAGCAGTACTTC. Translation gives CASSYAGTGTYEQYF.

This sequence joins TRBV10-2 and TRBJ2-1, with D perhaps assigned TRBD1 or TRBD2 (5 bases each). V was cut by 6 bases and J by 6 bases, with 15 bases left in between. This CDR3 contains 14 residues. Germline CDR1 and CDR2: WSHSY and SAAADI. The CDR3 DNA is TGCGCCAGCAGGCTGTCCCTTGGGGGCAATGAGCAGTTCTTC. Encoded protein: CASRLSLGGNEQFF.

This chain uses TRBV7-8 with TRBJ2-3; D may match TRBD1 or TRBD2 (5 bases each). Germline V gene data show CDR1 as SGHVS and CDR2 as FQNEAQ. Trimming took off 5 bases at V and 2 bases at J, with 14 bases between the two ends. This CDR3 region has 15 residues. The CDR3 DNA follows: TGTGCCAGCAGCGCAAGGGACGGCTACACAGATACGCAGTATTTT. Its translation is CASSARDGYTDTQYF.

V is TRBV5-6 and J is TRBJ2-5; D is unresolved. V was trimmed by 2 bases and J by 9 bases, leaving 11 bases between them. The CDR3 sequence is 12 residues long. CDR1 and CDR2 (germline): SGHDT, YYEEEE. The CDR3 spells CASSFRTDAQYF. CDR3 DNA: TGTGCCAGCAGCTTTAGGACGGACGCCCAGTACTTC. The full variable domain, in which reference TRBV5-6 and TRBJ2-5 provide the parts outside the CDR3, is DAGVTQSPTHLIKTRGQQVTLRCSPKSGHDTVSWYQQALGQGPQFIFQYYEEEERQRGNFPDRFSGHQFPNYSSELNVNALLLGDSALYLCASSFRTDAQYFGPGTRLLVL.

The V call is TRBV7-3, the J call TRBJ2-1; no clear D. The V and J ends lost 5 bases and 9 bases respectively, with 14 bases between them. This CDR3 comprises 13 residues. Germline V gene lookup returns CDR1 SGHTA and CDR2 FQGTGA. CDR3 protein: CASSPRQPGEQFF. CDR3 nucleotide sequence: TGTGCCAGCAGCCCCAGACAACCAGGTGAGCAGTTCTTC.

The CDR3 region is CASSGLADYGYTF. The CDR3 DNA follows: TGTGCCAGCAGCGGACTTGCGGACTATGGCTACACCTTC. The gene calls are TRBV9 and TRBJ1-2; D remains unclear. The V gene's germline CDR1 is SGDLS and CDR2 YYNGEE. Trimming removed 3 bases at V and 3 bases at J, with 9 bases between. The CDR3 covers 13 residues.

The chain carries TRBV7-9 and TRBJ2-1; D gene uncertain. The CDR3 is 12 residues long. The V gene's germline CDR1 is SEHNR and CDR2 FQNEAQ (reference sequence). V dropped 1 base and J dropped 7 bases, with 5 bases sitting between them. CDR3 coding DNA: TGTGCCAGCAGCTTAGAGTGGAATGAGCAGTTCTTC. Protein product: CASSLEWNEQFF.

The genes are TRBV12-3 or TRBV12-4 and TRBJ1-1; D is undetermined. Trimming took off 0 bases at V and 1 base at J, with 9 bases between the two ends. This CDR3 has 15 residues. CDR3 protein: CASSLATQRNTEAFF. Here the CDR3 DNA reads TGTGCCAGCAGTTTAGCAACGCAAAGGAACACTGAAGCTTTCTTT.

CDR3 nucleotide sequence: TGTGCCAGCATGGAGGCGGGGAACACTGAAGCTTTCTTT. Translated: CASMEAGNTEAFF. The rearrangement joins TRBV25-1 to TRBJ1-1, with D unresolved. There are 13 residues in the CDR3. Trimming removed 7 bases at V and 1 base at J, with 10 bases between. Germline assignment: CDR1 MGHDK and CDR2 SYGVNS.

This chain links TRBV5-1 with TRBJ2-1; TRBD2 might be the D (6 bases). Germline V gene data show CDR1 as SGHRS and CDR2 as YFSETQ. The CDR3 is made up of 16 amino acids. The V end was cut by 3 bases, the J end by 5 bases, with 18 bases between. The CDR3 bases are TGCGCCAGCAGCTCGACTAGTGGGAGGTACAACAATGAGCAGTTCTTC. It codes for CASSSTSGRYNNEQFF.